The next 11 T cell receptor beta chains were all read from a single sample in a study of cytomegalovirus exposure and HLA in healthy donors. Use of 60 Vbeta and 13 Jbeta primers characterized the PCR. Sequencing used immunoSEQ multiplex PCR; TCRdb keeps in-frame clones, though not all of them. The sample includes more than 150,000 clones, approximately 84% seen only once; the top ten take 4.5% to 7.5%. Specimen: PBMCs. The receptors originated from a woman between 25 and 40 years old in good health and CMV-seropositive.

The rearrangement joins TRBV7-2 to TRBJ2-3, with D possibly matching TRBD2 (6 bases). The CDR3 loop spans 15 amino acids. CDR1 and CDR2 from the germline V gene are SGHTA and FQGNSA. Trimming removed 1 base at V and 5 bases at J, with 13 bases between. The CDR3, as DNA: TGTGCCAGCAGCTTAGGGCGGGGTCCCGAAGATACGCAGTATTTT. Residues: CASSLGRGPEDTQYF.

This sequence joins TRBV15 and TRBJ1-1, with D hard to call. Trimming took off 0 bases at V and 5 bases at J, with 10 bases between the two ends. Germline V lookup: CDR1 LNHNV, CDR2 YYDKDF (reference sequence). The CDR3 has 14 residues. CDR3 sequence (DNA): TGTGCCACCAGCAGAGAGGGGAGAGGGACTGAAGCTTTCTTT. Residues: CATSREGRGTEAFF.

The chain links TRBV15 to TRBJ2-7; 7 nucleotides match TRBD1. The CDR3 totals 14 residues. Germline V gene sequence: CDR1 LNHNV, CDR2 YYDKDF (reference sequence). V gave up 9 bases and J gave up 2 bases; unmatched junction bases: 10. The DNA of the CDR3 is TGTGCCACGTCACTTGGGGACAGAACCTACGAGCAGTACTTC. Encoded protein: CATSLGDRTYEQYF.

The chain combines TRBV6-5 with TRBJ1-2; D is undetermined. CDR3 size: 13 residues. Germline CDR1 is MNHEY and CDR2 is SVGAGI. V lost 5 bases to trimming and J lost 4 bases, with 11 bases between them. The CDR3 DNA reads TGTGCCAGCAGTCCCTCCGGTTCCTATGGCTACACCTTC. Translating it yields CASSPSGSYGYTF.

This clone was detected only once. J is TRBJ1-3 and V is TRBV4-3; 10 bases map to TRBD1. The germline CDR1 and CDR2 sequences are LGHNA and YSLEER. Unmatched junction bases numbered 6, after V lost 0 bases and J lost 4 bases. The CDR3 covers 17 residues. CDR3 nucleotides: TGCGCCAGCAGCCAAGATCGGGACAGGGGAACCGGAAACACCATATATTTT. This translates into CASSQDRDRGTGNTIYF.

This clone was found a few times. The chain recombines TRBV7-2 with TRBJ2-2, with D possibly TRBD1 on 5 matching bases. Trimming removed 3 bases from V and 6 bases from J, with 11 bases in between. CDR3 length: 14 amino acids. The germline CDR1 and CDR2 sequences are SGHTA and FQGNSA. The CDR3 nucleotides are TGTGCCAGCAGCTTCCGCAGGGCCGCCGGGGAGCTGTTTTTT. This codes for CASSFRRAAGELFF.

The chain joins TRBV7-9 to TRBJ2-3; 10 bases align to TRBD2. The CDR3 has 17 residues. V was pared by 5 bases and J by 3 bases, with 11 bases of the junction left unmatched. The germline CDR1 and CDR2 sequences are SEHNR and FQNEAQ (reference sequence). CDR3 sequence: CASSLRRLAGVTDTQYF. DNA of the CDR3: TGTGCCAGCAGCCTGAGAAGGCTAGCGGGAGTAACAGATACGCAGTATTTT.

V gene TRBV7-9 combines with J gene TRBJ1-2; tentatively, D is TRBD1 (6 bases). Germline V gives CDR1 SEHNR, CDR2 FQNEAQ (reference sequence). V was cut by 0 bases and J by 7 bases, with 27 bases left in between. This CDR3 is built from 19 residues. The CDR3 loop reads CASSLAMEPMLGGAAGYTF. In nucleotides, the CDR3 is TGTGCCAGCAGCTTAGCGATGGAACCCATGCTAGGGGGGGCAGCTGGCTACACCTTC. The whole variable domain, filled in from reference TRBV7-9 and TRBJ1-2, reads DTGVSQNPRHKITKRGQNVTFRCDPISEHNRLYWYRQTLGQGPEFLTYFQNEAQLEKSRLLSDRFSAERPKGSFSTLEIQRTEQGDSAMYLCASSLAMEPMLGGAAGYTFGSGTRLTVV.

The chain recombines TRBV9 with TRBJ1-2, with D perhaps matching TRBD1 (5 bases). Deletions cut 3 bases from V and 7 bases from J, with 7 bases between. The CDR3 sequence is 11 residues long. Germline lookup yields CDR1 SGDLS and CDR2 YYNGEE. CDR3 amino acids: CASSAQGGYTF. The CDR3 DNA sequence: TGTGCCAGCAGCGCCCAGGGTGGCTACACCTTC.

As for this clone: Mismatch with germline at one junction end may stem from a read error. V gene TRBV7-9 combines with J gene TRBJ1-1; 8 bases match TRBD1. Germline V lookup: CDR1 SEHNR, CDR2 FQNEAQ (reference sequence). The CDR3 covers 15 residues. The CDR3 DNA sequence: TGTTCCAGCAGCTTAGGGGGACAGGTTCTCTCTGAAGCTTTCTTT. Amino acids: CSSSLGGQVLSEAFF.

This clone has a handful of counts. The CDR3 sequence: CASCTAPWNEQFF. CDR3 bases: TGTGCCAGCTGTACTGCCCCGTGGAATGAGCAGTTCTTC. The chain couples TRBV2 to TRBJ2-1, with unresolved D. Per the germline V gene, CDR1 is SNHLY and CDR2 is FYNNEI. The length of the CDR3 is 13 residues. Trimming took 8 bases from V and 7 from J, leaving 15 bases between them.